The source of this TCR beta chain is a study of cytomegalovirus exposure and HLA in healthy donors (dated by TCRdb to the late 2010s). At the level of the whole study: According to an earlier analysis of a few hundred of the donors, 200 million or so T cells yielded 117 million unique TCR beta sequences and approximately 280 Gb of sequence data. About 310 gigabases of sequencing data and 70 million to 85 million unique TCR sequences were included in an early release covering several hundred HLA-typed donors. The genetic ancestry cluster associated with self-reported Caucasian donors included about four fifths of the roughly 360 genotyped donors. The aim of the study was to test whether cataloging public T cell receptors could identify signatures of past pathogen exposure. The study used immunosequencing to profile the T cell repertoires of under 700 subjects and linked those repertoires to cytomegalovirus serostatus. A separate validation cohort of some 130 different subjects was used in addition to the roughly 620-subject first cohort. To predict cytomegalovirus infection status, the study combined high-throughput TCR immunosequencing, statistical association of individual TCRs with disease status, and machine learning. In a later analysis, previously published TCR beta repertoires from 550 to 750 donors were re-analyzed and high-resolution HLA genotyping was added so that TCR occurrence patterns could be studied. Rather than drawing on any new phenotypic data, the later analysis identified candidate immune exposures from TCR beta sequences and the way those sequences occurred across donors. In an earlier analysis of more than 550 of the donors, high-throughput TCR beta sequencing was used to judge whether each TCR beta V gene segment behaved as functional or pseudogenic. Alongside the repertoire data, information on donor age, sex, ethnicity and CMV serostatus was compiled. A later genetic analysis took genome-wide SNP genotypes for about 55% of the roughly 670 donors and used that subset as a discovery cohort. Every discovery cohort repertoire had been produced on one sequencing platform. Both class I and class II loci were covered by HLA typing, at four-digit resolution. Typing coverage differed by locus: A, B, C, DRB1 and DQB1 were typed in roughly 620-630 donors, DQA1 in 500 to 550, DPA1 in roughly 590, and DPB1 in 472. Several DR-DQ haplotypes were handled as single units for association and clustering because linkage in the cohort was strong. Among roughly 400 genotyped donors of the cohort, an average of approximately 200,000 unique TCR beta nucleotide sequences was sequenced per donor, of which about 19% were non-productive. On the study overall, not on this receptor specifically: Presence/absence analyses assumed roughly uniform sequencing depth across donors, an assumption that may not hold. A cluster of highly shared sequence variants was judged likely to be a technical artifact of the sequencing pipeline. The authors suggested that the approach could potentially be extended to other disease states and immunological phenotypes. Because HLA typing was unavailable for some donors at each locus, only the typed subset was used in association tests. A later analysis found that TCR association rates varied across HLA loci, with DRB1 alleles showing the most associated TCRs and HLA-C alleles the fewest. A later analysis found that most CMV-associated TCR beta chains appeared HLA-restricted, with HLA associations seemingly driven largely by CMV exposure. Some IMGT-functional V segments, including TRBV6-2 and TRBV6-3, could not be told apart with the 87-base-pair reads, so those segments were excluded. For the cohort, immune exposure information was limited to CMV serostatus. At a false discovery rate of 0.05, a later analysis linked around 17,000 TCR beta sequences to specific HLA alleles. A total of 150 to 200 TCR beta chains were listed by the study as associated with cytomegalovirus. In an earlier analysis of over 550 of the donors, most TCR beta V segments were observed in productive rearrangements about 87% or about 30% of the time, broadly matching IMGT annotations. Compared with the approximately 670-donor mean, donors in an Asian-associated ancestry cluster had fewer N-insertions in productive TCRs, according to a later genetic analysis. According to a later analysis, parvovirus B19, influenza, CMV and Epstein-Barr virus appeared linked to several top co-occurrence clusters. While some public TCRs were present in many individuals, most TCR sequences turned up only very rarely across donors. The cohort was sequenced for TCR beta chains only, and without alpha or paired-chain data the features that could be detected were limited. In a later analysis, HLA-associated TCR beta chains showed more clonal expansion and lower generation probabilities than non-associated chains that were equally common. Three of the identified cytomegalovirus-associated TCR beta chains were confirmed in vitro to be specific for cytomegalovirus antigens. The classifier was reported to diagnose cytomegalovirus status with high specificity and sensitivity in both the original and validation cohorts. A later genetic analysis associated a missense DCLRE1C variant with V-gene and J-gene trimming of TCR beta chains, and an independent cohort replicated the association. When HLA alleles, especially DR and DQ, strongly co-occurred, attributing TCR associations to individual alleles was difficult. Correlated functional status among segregating V segments might be attributable to linkage disequilibrium, but an unknown experimental factor could not be ruled out. A further reported finding was that TCR beta sequences accurately predicted the HLA-A and HLA-B alleles for most subjects in the first cohort. The earlier analysis of about 600 of the donors excluded 15 to 20 rarely observed V segments, including chromosome 9 orphons, because counts were too low.

From cysteine to phenylalanine, the CDR3 is 17 amino acids long. Only the CDR3 DNA stays, 51 bases, in frame from base 1. From V the trimming removes 4 bases and from J it removes 0 bases, while the gene matches leave 9 bases of the junction unaccounted for. CDR1 is given as SGHRS and CDR2 as YFSETQ, both from the germline V gene. The library was generated by the immunoSEQ multiplex PCR assay. A mixture of 60 forward primers for TCR Vbeta segments and 13 reverse primers for TCR Jbeta segments was used in the multiplex PCR. A multiplex PCR assay on genomic DNA amplified the CDR3 region of rearranged TCR beta genes. The Illumina HiSeq System was used to sequence the amplified TCR beta libraries as 87-base-pair reads. Under the source paper's analysis protocol: A later analysis counted about 76 million unique TCR beta chains across the 640 or so repertoires, and about 10 million of these chains were shared by at least two donors. Raw reads were error-corrected and collapsed into unique sequences by a nearest-neighbor algorithm in which closely related sequences were merged to remove PCR and sequencing errors. V, D and J gene segments were assigned by aligning CDR3 sequences to IMGT reference sequences. For a sequence to be retained, at least a six-nucleotide match to both a V gene segment and a J gene segment was required. A rearrangement counted as productive if the CDR3 had no stop codons and remained in frame with V and J, and every other rearrangement counted as non-productive. Following IMGT convention, CDR3 was defined as the stretch from the second conserved V-encoded cysteine up to the conserved J-encoded phenylalanine. The earlier analysis of about 620 of the donors excluded sequences that lacked an unambiguous match to a single V gene segment. In an earlier analysis of 587 of the donors, V segments were called functional above 56.7% productive rearrangements and were called segregating when the between-donor standard deviation exceeded 5%. A statistical classification framework was built to diagnose cytomegalovirus status from the catalog of TCR beta chain sequences. A later analysis assigned V and J genes by comparing TCR nucleotide sequences with IMGT/GENE-DB human TR gene sequences. The TCRdist pipeline was used in a later analysis to assign CDR3 sequences and most-parsimonious VDJ recombination scenarios. A later analysis defined each TCR beta chain by its CDR3 amino acid sequence plus V-gene family, and excluded reads lacking a unique V-gene family. In a later analysis, fewer than 650 highly shared, low-generation-probability nucleotide sequences were removed to address suspected cross-contamination and a sequencing artifact. A later analysis calculated a clonal expansion index for each public chain from normalized within-repertoire ranks of inferred template counts. In a later analysis, generation probabilities were computed using a VDJ recombination model fitted to out-of-frame rearrangements, and the results were checked against IGoR. A later analysis scored TCR-TCR, TCR-HLA and TCR-CMV co-occurrence with hypergeometric tests, applying a repertoire-size bias correction to TCR pairs. False discovery rates were estimated in a later analysis by permuting HLA or CMV assignments 20 times. In a later analysis, co-occurring TCRs were grouped using DBSCAN, with TCRdist sequence similarity added in when clustering inside HLA-allele-positive subsets. Repertoires with fewer than 30,000 or more than 120,000 public chains, plus five repertoires with anomalous nucleotide sharing, were excluded from co-occurrence clustering. TCRdb took this table from immuneACCESS and kept in-frame rearrangements with V and J called. Such tables lack part of the clones; where checked against another copy, unresolved V genes explain under half of the gap, and the rest is unexplained. From that table come the V and J calls and clone size; the DNA was used to work out D and trimming. This sample is represented by approximately 160,000 clones; 70% to 80% of them were singletons. 0.95% to 1.1% of the sample is held by the ten biggest clonotypes.

About this clone: Its specific antigen is unknown. No base quality information exists; no much larger clone differs at one position.

The cohort was made up of roughly 670 healthy bone marrow donors. Cohort members were all nominally healthy when sampled, although unrecorded immune exposures were likely present. The donor tested CMV seronegative, placing the donor among the 350 to 400 seronegative members of the cohort. Each donor provided a peripheral blood sample, and peripheral blood mononuclear cells were used for TCR beta sequencing. Genomic DNA extraction from the blood cell samples was performed with the Qiagen DNeasy Blood Extraction Kit. Here the chain combines TRBV5-1 and TRBJ1-1, with 10 junctional bases fitting TRBD1. Material for sequencing was PBMCs. The TCR sequence derives from a woman aged 40 to 49 in good health and CMV-seronegative. Here is the DNA: TGCGCCAGCAGCGGACCTGACAGGGGGCCACTGAACACTGAAGCTTTCTTT. Translated, it reads CASSGPDRGPLNTEAFF.